Listed below are T cell receptor beta chains from one sample, sequenced in a study of OX40 agonist ivuxolimab in advanced cancers. Produced via immunoSEQ multiplex PCR; TCRdb's table is partial and in-frame only. The sample holds roughly 81,000 clones, approximately 85% seen once. The source was CD4+ or CD8+ T cells sorted from blood, collected in a trial of the OX40 agonist ivuxolimab. All receptors derive from an adult with an advanced solid tumor such as melanoma, head and neck, liver or kidney cancer. Each CDR3 is given without its conserved first and last residue.

J | V | CDR3
TRBJ2-5 | TRBV5-1 | ASSLEGLAVETQY
TRBJ2-7 | TRBV6-4 | ASSVPDRDETYEQY
TRBJ1-5 | TRBV5-1 | ASRSGDSSNQPQH
TRBJ1-5 | TRBV2 | ASSEEGISNQPQH
TRBJ1-2 | TRBV19 | ASSTRLYGYT
TRBJ2-1 | TRBV4-3 | ASSMGPYNNEQF
TRBJ1-5 | TRBV19 | ASRTTTGGSQPQH
TRBJ2-5 | TRBV6-6 | ASSTSGVGLNKEY
TRBJ2-1 | TRBV27 | ASSHLIAGAEF
TRBJ1-5 | TRBV10-1 | ASSGGTGTQPQH